The 19 T cell receptor beta chains listed next were all sequenced from one sample in a study of read filtering for tumor transcriptome and immune sequencing. This library used roughly 400 ng RNA and molecular barcoded adaptors spanning alpha/delta and beta/gamma chains. TCRdb reprocessed the reads with MiXCR, giving one entry per CDR3 protein. The data contain some 130,000 distinct CDR3 sequences, roughly an eighth of them seen just once; the ten biggest clones take up under 9%. Sequenced sample: a population of CD138-negative cells sorted from bone marrow. The receptors here all came from a donor aged 40 or older with multiple myeloma.

Many counts were recorded for this clonotype. J is TRBJ2-7 and V is TRBV7-9; tentative D call: TRBD1 (8 bases). Per the germline V gene, CDR1 is SEHNR and CDR2 is FQNEAQ (reference sequence). The CDR3 covers 15 residues. V gave up 3 bases and J gave up 5 bases, with 17 bases separating them. The CDR3 bases are TGTGCCAGCAGCTTCGGGAGGACAGGGTCGGACGAGCAGTACTTC. This encodes CASSFGRTGSDEQYF.

This clonotype has a count of ten or more. The V gene is TRBV24-1, the J gene TRBJ2-1; possible D gene TRBD2, 5 bases. The CDR3 contains 15 residues. With 4 bases removed from V and 0 bases from J, the gap between germline ends came to 9 bases. The germline V gene has CDR1 KGHDR and CDR2 SFDVKD. The CDR3 nucleotides are TGTGCCACCAGTGAGGCAGCGGTCTCCTACAATGAGCAGTTCTTC. Translated, it gives CATSEAAVSYNEQFF.

A few counts support this clonotype. A much larger clone is a single base away; this may be a read error. V gene TRBV7-6 combines with J gene TRBJ2-1; D is perhaps TRBD1 or TRBD2 (6 bases each). V shed 3 bases and J shed 1 base, with 13 bases lying between them. In germline, CDR1 is SGHVS, CDR2 FNYEAQ. CDR3 length: 16 amino acids. CDR3 DNA sequence: TGTGCCAGCAGCTTTCCCGGGGGCGTTTCCTACAATGAGCAGTTCTTC. Translation gives CASSFPGGVSYNEQFF.

This clonotype was seen more than once but under ten times. The V call is TRBV6-4, the J call TRBJ2-5; 10 bases agree with TRBD2. CDR1 and CDR2 from the germline V gene are MRHNA and SNTAGT. The CDR3 runs 15 residues. V shed 8 bases, J shed 5 bases, and the junction held 11 bases outside the gene matches. The CDR3 DNA reads as TGTGCCAGCTCAAGATCTAGCGGGAGCAATGAGACCCAGTACTTC. Translating gives CASSRSSGSNETQYF.

This clonotype was counted many times. The V and J genes are TRBV4-1 and TRBJ2-1; maybe TRBD2 (6 bases). The CDR3 has 15 amino acids. Trimming cost V 3 bases and J 5 bases, with 14 bases left between them. The germline V gene has CDR1 MGHRA and CDR2 YSYEKL. The CDR3 reads CASSHKVEGHNEQFF. The CDR3 DNA reads TGCGCCAGCAGCCATAAAGTGGAGGGACACAATGAGCAGTTCTTC.

This clonotype was detected only a few times. This sequence joins TRBV4-1 and TRBJ2-2; the match to TRBD2 covers 8 bases. Germline CDR1 reads MGHRA; CDR2 reads YSYEKL. This CDR3 contains 15 residues. The V gene end was trimmed by 1 base and the J gene end by 7 bases; junction bases not matched to a gene: 5. The CDR3 spells CASSQVAGRVGELFF. For the CDR3, the DNA is TGCGCCAGCAGCCAAGTAGCGGGAAGGGTCGGGGAGCTGTTTTTT.

This clonotype was seen a few times. Just one base apart from a much larger clone, this may be a read error. The conserved final phenylalanine or tryptophan is absent from the CDR3, which likely points to a read error. This chain uses TRBV20-1 with TRBJ2-4; no reliable D call. V lost 0 bases, J lost 6 bases, and 21 bases lay in between. Germline V gene lookup returns CDR1 DFQATT and CDR2 SNEGSKA (reference sequence). This CDR3 has 17 residues. Here the CDR3 reads CSARERGGPVSGNIQYS. For the CDR3, the DNA is TGCAGTGCTAGAGAAAGAGGCGGTCCAGTCTCGGGAAACATTCAGTACTCC.

This clonotype was seen at least ten times. The chain uses TRBV14 and TRBJ2-4; a possible D gene is TRBD1 (6 bases). Trimming left V 3 bases short and J 3 bases short, with 12 bases between. The CDR3 loop spans 15 amino acids. Germline assignment: CDR1 SGHDN and CDR2 FVKESK. The CDR3 protein is CASSHWTVGKNIQYF. In nucleotides, the CDR3 is TGTGCCAGCAGCCATTGGACAGTCGGCAAAAACATTCAGTACTTC.

This clonotype was detected many times. The V call is TRBV20-1, the J call TRBJ2-1, with unresolved D. Looked up from germline, CDR1 is DFQATT and CDR2 is SNEGSKA (reference sequence). Trimming took 1 base from V and 0 from J, leaving 13 bases between them. CDR3 length: 16 amino acids. As DNA, the CDR3 is TGCAGTGCTAGAGTGGCAACTCGGAGCTCCTACAATGAGCAGTTCTTC. It specifies CSARVATRSSYNEQFF.

The sample holds many counts of this clonotype. This sequence joins TRBV20-1 and TRBJ2-5, with 13 bases identical to TRBD2. The CDR3 is 14 amino acids. CDR1 and CDR2 (germline): DFQATT, SNEGSKA (reference sequence). V gave up 6 bases and J gave up 5 bases; unmatched junction bases: 6. CDR3 protein: CSADRTSGSETQYF. Written as DNA, the CDR3 is TGCAGTGCGGACAGGACTAGCGGGAGTGAGACCCAGTACTTC.

To note about this clonotype: A much larger clonotype is one base distant, so this may be a read error. The chain combines TRBV27 with TRBJ2-3; D unclear. This CDR3 spans 14 amino acids. V was clipped by 4 bases and J by 1 base, with 9 bases between them. The V gene's germline CDR1 is MNHEY and CDR2 SMNVEV (reference sequence). The CDR3 DNA reads TGTGCCAGCAGTTCGCGGCTGGGCACAGATACGCAGTATTTT. It yields the protein CASSSRLGTDTQYF.

This clonotype was detected ten times or more. V and J are TRBV7-9 and TRBJ2-3; D is unclear. The V end was cut by 1 base, the J end by 6 bases, with 14 bases between. CDR1 and CDR2 from the germline V gene are SEHNR and FQNEAQ (reference sequence). This CDR3 is 15 amino acids long. CDR3 nucleotides: TGTGCCAGCAGCTTAGGCGCGGCCACGTTGGATACGCAGTATTTT. Protein sequence: CASSLGAATLDTQYF.

In this sample, this clonotype turned up many times. The chain has TRBV27 and TRBJ2-1; TRBD1 or TRBD2 may be the D gene (5 bases each). CDR1 and CDR2 from the germline V gene are MNHEY and SMNVEV (reference sequence). With 3 bases removed from V and 8 bases from J, the gap between germline ends came to 11 bases. CDR3 length: 13 amino acids. In DNA form, the CDR3 reads TGTGCCAGCAGTTTGAGAGAGGGGCATGAGCAGTTCTTC. It specifies CASSLREGHEQFF.

V gene TRBV6-5 combines with J gene TRBJ2-1, with D possibly TRBD1 on 6 matching bases. CDR3 length: 15 residues. Germline assignment: CDR1 MNHEY and CDR2 SVGAGI. The V end lost 6 bases, the J end lost 0 bases, and 12 bases lay between the germline ends. This CDR3 reads CASSGQLASYNEQFF. Here the CDR3 DNA reads TGTGCCAGCAGCGGACAGCTCGCCTCCTACAATGAGCAGTTCTTC.

The table lists this clonotype with many counts. V gene TRBV6-5 combines with J gene TRBJ2-7, with no clear D. Germline lookup yields CDR1 MNHEY and CDR2 SVGAGI. The germline V and J ends were trimmed by 2 bases and 1 base, with 9 bases remaining between them. The CDR3 is 14 residues long. Written as DNA, the CDR3 is TGTGCCAGCAGTTACGGCGGAATATCCTACGAGCAGTACTTC. Its translation is CASSYGGISYEQYF.

In this sample, this clonotype turned up many times. This chain joins TRBV5-5 and TRBJ2-7; D might be TRBD1 (6 bases). The length of the CDR3 is 13 residues. With 4 bases removed from V and 3 bases from J, the gap between germline ends came to 11 bases. CDR1 and CDR2 (germline): SGHKS, YYEKEE (reference sequence). Written as DNA, the CDR3 is TGTGCCAGCAGCCCTTGGACAGACTACGAGCAGTACTTC. Residues: CASSPWTDYEQYF.

The table lists this clonotype with a few counts. Given a much more abundant clone one base away, this may be a read error. The chain is built from TRBV7-9 and TRBJ1-1; D remains unclear. This CDR3 contains 14 residues. V was trimmed by 4 bases and J by 0 bases, leaving 9 bases between them. Germline CDR1 SEHNR, CDR2 FQNEAQ (reference sequence). The CDR3 is CASSSSRLNTEAFF. In nucleotides, the CDR3 is TGTGCCAGCAGCTCATCTAGATTGAACACTGAAGCTTTCTTT.

This clonotype was seen ten or more times. This chain uses TRBV6-1 with TRBJ2-3; 9 nucleotides line up with TRBD1. The CDR3 runs 16 residues. V lost 3 bases and J lost 0; bases outside the gene matches: 4. The germline V gene encodes CDR1 MNHNS and CDR2 SASEGT. The CDR3 bases are TGTGCCAGCAGTGACCCGGGACAGGGTAGCACAGATACGCAGTATTTT. Translation gives CASSDPGQGSTDTQYF.

This clonotype was seen a few times. The rearrangement uses TRBV6-5 and TRBJ2-3; D is unresolved. Germline-derived CDR1 and CDR2 are MNHEY and SVGAGI. V lost 0 bases to trimming and J lost 14 bases, with 21 bases between them. There are 15 residues in the CDR3. The chain's CDR3 is CASSYSPANTDGLYF. CDR3 coding DNA: TGTGCCAGCAGTTACTCCCCCGCGAACACGGATGGGCTGTATTTT.